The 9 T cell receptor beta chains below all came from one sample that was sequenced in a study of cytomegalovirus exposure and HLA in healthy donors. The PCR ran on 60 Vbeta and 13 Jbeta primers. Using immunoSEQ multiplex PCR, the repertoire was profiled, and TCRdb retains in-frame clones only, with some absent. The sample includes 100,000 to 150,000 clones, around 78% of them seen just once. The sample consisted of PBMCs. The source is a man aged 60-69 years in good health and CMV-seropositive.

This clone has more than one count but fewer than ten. CDR3 sequence reads: CSVESRVYGYTF. In DNA form, the CDR3 reads TGCAGCGTTGAGAGCAGGGTCTATGGCTACACCTTC. The V call is TRBV29-1, the J call TRBJ1-2; possible D gene TRBD1, 5 bases. V gave up 3 bases and J gave up 4 bases, with 9 bases separating them. This CDR3 has 12 amino acids. Germline V gene lookup returns CDR1 SQVTM and CDR2 ANQGSEA.

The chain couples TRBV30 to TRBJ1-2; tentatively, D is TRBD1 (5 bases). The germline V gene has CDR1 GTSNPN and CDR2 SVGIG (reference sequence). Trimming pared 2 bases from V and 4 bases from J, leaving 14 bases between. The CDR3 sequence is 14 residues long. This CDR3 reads CAWSLQASSYGYTF. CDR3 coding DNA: TGTGCCTGGAGTTTACAGGCGTCATCCTATGGCTACACCTTC.

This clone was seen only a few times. CDR3 in DNA: TGTGCCAGCAGTTTCGACAGCTATCAGCCCCAGCATTTT. Translated: CASSFDSYQPQHF. This rearrangement joins TRBV28 to TRBJ1-5, with D maybe TRBD1 (5 bases). Trimming cost V 3 bases and J 5 bases, with 8 bases left between them. CDR1 is MDHEN and CDR2 is SYDVKM in the germline V gene. The length of the CDR3 is 13 residues.

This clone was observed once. CDR3 residues: CASSSLNRPGETQYF. For the CDR3, the DNA is TGCGCCAGCAGCTCCTTAAACCGACCGGGGGAGACCCAGTACTTC. J is TRBJ2-5 and V is TRBV5-1; a possible D gene is TRBD2 (5 bases). V was clipped by 3 bases and J by 5 bases, with 17 bases between them. From germline, CDR1 is SGHRS and CDR2 YFSETQ. CDR3 length: 15 amino acids.

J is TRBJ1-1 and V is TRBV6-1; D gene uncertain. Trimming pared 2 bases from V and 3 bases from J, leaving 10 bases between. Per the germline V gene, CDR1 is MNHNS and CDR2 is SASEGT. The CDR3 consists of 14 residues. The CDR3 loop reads CASSELGGDTEAFF. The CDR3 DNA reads TGTGCCAGCAGTGAACTTGGCGGAGACACTGAAGCTTTCTTT.

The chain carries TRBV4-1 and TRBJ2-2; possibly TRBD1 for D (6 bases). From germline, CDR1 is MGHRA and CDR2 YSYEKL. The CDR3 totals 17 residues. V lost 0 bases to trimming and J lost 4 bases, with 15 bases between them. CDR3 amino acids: CASSQDWTARPTGELFF. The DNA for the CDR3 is TGCGCCAGCAGCCAAGATTGGACAGCGCGTCCCACCGGGGAGCTGTTTTTT.

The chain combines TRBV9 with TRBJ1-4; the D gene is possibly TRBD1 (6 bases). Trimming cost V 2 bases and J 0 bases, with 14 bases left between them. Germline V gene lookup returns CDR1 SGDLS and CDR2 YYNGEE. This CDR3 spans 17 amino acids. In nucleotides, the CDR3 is TGTGCCAGCAGCGTTCAAGCCCCAGGGGCAACTAATGAAAAACTGTTTTTT. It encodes CASSVQAPGATNEKLFF. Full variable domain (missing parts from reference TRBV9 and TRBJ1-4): DSGVTQTPKHLITATGQRVTLRCSPRSGDLSVYWYQQSLDQGLQFLIQYYNGEERAKGNILERFSAQQFPDLHSELNLSSLELGDSALYFCASSVQAPGATNEKLFFGSGTQLSVL.

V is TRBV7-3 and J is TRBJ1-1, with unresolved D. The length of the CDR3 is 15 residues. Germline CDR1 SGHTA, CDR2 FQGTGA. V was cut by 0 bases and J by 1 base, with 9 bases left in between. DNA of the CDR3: TGTGCCAGCAGCTTAACCGGGTCGGGGAACACTGAAGCTTTCTTT. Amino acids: CASSLTGSGNTEAFF.

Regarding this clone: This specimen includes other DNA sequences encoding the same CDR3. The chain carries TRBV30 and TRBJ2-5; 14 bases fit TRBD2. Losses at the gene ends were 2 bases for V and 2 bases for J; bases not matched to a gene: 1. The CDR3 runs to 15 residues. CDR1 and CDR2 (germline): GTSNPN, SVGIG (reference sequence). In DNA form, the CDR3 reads TGTGCCTGGAGTAGACTAGCGGGGGGGCAAGAGACCCAGTACTTC. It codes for CAWSRLAGGQETQYF.